This paragraph reports one T cell receptor (beta chain). Its antigen is not known. The sample is drawn from a study of cytomegalovirus exposure and HLA in healthy donors. This CDR3 has 15 amino acids. From germline, CDR1 is MNHEY and CDR2 SMNVEV (reference sequence). V trimming: 7 bases; J trimming: 0 bases; junction bases outside the gene matches: 8. A multiplex PCR was run with 60 Vbeta primers and 13 Jbeta primers. The method was immunoSEQ multiplex PCR; TCRdb's version includes in-frame clones alone and lacks a portion of them. The table shows about 200,000 clones, with roughly four fifths occurring only once. Study findings and constraints: Across HLA loci, a later analysis found differing TCR association rates, with DRB1 most and HLA-C fewest. TCR beta sequences reportedly predicted most subjects' HLA-A and HLA-B alleles accurately. Later analysis suggested links between common viral pathogens and several top significant clusters.

This TCR was recovered from a girl aged 2-10 years in good health and CMV-seronegative. The material sequenced was PBMCs. The chain is built from TRBV27 and TRBJ2-7; TRBD2 matches 8 bases. In nucleotides, the CDR3 is TGTGCCAGCAACGGGGGGGAGGGAAGCTCCTACGAGCAGTACTTC. This codes for CASNGGEGSSYEQYF.